Included here is one T cell receptor (beta chain) sequence, with context. Its antigen is not identified. Produced via immunoSEQ multiplex PCR; TCRdb's table is partial and in-frame only. This table holds more than 70,000 clones, 70% to 90% found once. The data originate from a study of identifying expanded T cells in peripheral blood. CDR3 size: 15 residues. Trimming pared 0 bases from V and 0 bases from J, leaving 7 bases between. The V gene's germline CDR1 is SGDLS and CDR2 YYNGEE. Study-wide results and limits: Roughly 1.2 clones differed between technical replicates, versus approximately 16 and 19 over time. Two-week clone count variance significantly increased as total template count grew.

J is TRBJ1-3 and V is TRBV9, with a tentative D call TRBD1 (5 bases). The sequencing input was blood. The TCR originated in a person between 18 and 75 years old in good health. As DNA, the CDR3 is TGTGCCAGCAGCGTAGGTGGGACCTCTGGAAACACCATATATTTT. Amino acids: CASSVGGTSGNTIYF.